Reported below is one T cell receptor (beta chain). It lacks a known antigen. Base quality data are lacking; no much larger clone is found one base away. These data belong to a study of cytomegalovirus exposure and HLA in healthy donors (dated by TCRdb to 2017 to 2019). General notes on the study: An earlier analysis of about 530 of the donors reported approximately 260 Gb of sequence data and 100 million to 120 million unique TCR beta sequences obtained from about 200 million T cells. A later genetic analysis used genome-wide SNP genotypes for about three fifths of the 666 donors, treating that subset as a discovery cohort. In the later analysis, no new phenotypic data were used to find candidate immune exposures; instead, reliance was placed on TCR beta sequences and their occurrence across donors. About 310 gigabases of sequencing data and 80 million or so unique TCR sequences were included in an early release covering roughly 700 HLA-typed donors. To predict cytomegalovirus infection status, the study combined high-throughput TCR immunosequencing, statistical association of individual TCRs with disease status, and machine learning. On average, around 200,000 unique TCR beta nucleotide sequences were sequenced per donor among some 420 genotyped donors of the cohort, with around 19% of those sequences being non-productive. The study profiled the T cell repertoires of 666 subjects by immunosequencing and related them to cytomegalovirus serostatus. Of the roughly 400 genotyped donors, 65% to 90% fell in the genetic ancestry cluster associated with self-reported Caucasian donors. Because of strong linkage in the cohort, a few DR-DQ haplotypes were treated as single units for association and clustering. The study aimed to test whether cataloging public T cell receptors could reveal signatures of past pathogen exposure. Besides the first cohort of under 700 subjects, a separate validation cohort made up of roughly 120 different subjects was used. Donor age, sex, ethnicity and CMV serostatus were collected together with the repertoire data. HLA typing included class I and class II loci at four-digit resolution. A later analysis re-examined previously published TCR beta repertoires from more than 650 donors and added high-resolution HLA genotyping to investigate patterns of TCR occurrence. Typing coverage differed by locus: A, B, C, DRB1 and DQB1 were typed in roughly 620-630 donors, DQA1 in about 510, DPA1 in nearly 610, and DPB1 in 450 to 490. In an earlier analysis of 500 to 650 of the donors, high-throughput TCR beta sequencing was used to judge whether each TCR beta V gene segment behaved as functional or pseudogenic. Every discovery cohort repertoire had been produced on one sequencing platform.

The library was built by means of the immunoSEQ multiplex PCR assay. For the multiplex PCR, a mixture combining 60 forward primers for TCR Vbeta segments and 13 reverse primers for TCR Jbeta segments was used. The CDR3 region of rearranged TCR beta genes was amplified from genomic DNA by a multiplex PCR assay. The amplified TCR beta libraries were sequenced on the Illumina HiSeq System as 87-base-pair reads. The authors processed their data as follows. Across the 670 or so repertoires, a later analysis counted some 80 million unique TCR beta chains, about 10 million of which were shared by at least two donors. To remove PCR and sequencing errors, raw reads were error-corrected and collapsed into unique sequences using a nearest-neighbor algorithm that merged closely related sequences. To assign V, D and J gene segments, CDR3 sequences were aligned to IMGT reference sequences. For a sequence to be retained, a match of at least six nucleotides to both a V gene segment and a J gene segment was required. A rearrangement was called productive if the CDR3 had no stop codons and remained in frame with V and J, and every other rearrangement was called non-productive. Following IMGT convention, CDR3 was defined as the stretch from the second conserved V-encoded cysteine to the conserved J-encoded phenylalanine. The earlier analysis of about 610 of the donors excluded any sequence lacking an unambiguous match to a single V gene segment. An earlier analysis of several hundred of the donors classified V segments as functional when productive rearrangements were above 56.7% and as segregating when the standard deviation between donors was above 5%. A statistical classification framework was developed to diagnose cytomegalovirus status using the catalog of TCR beta chain sequences. A later analysis assigned V and J genes by comparing TCR nucleotide sequences with IMGT/GENE-DB human TR gene sequences. The TCRdist pipeline was used in a later analysis to assign CDR3 sequences and most-parsimonious VDJ recombination scenarios. In a later analysis, each TCR beta chain was defined by its CDR3 amino acid sequence together with its V-gene family, and reads lacking a unique V-gene family were excluded. A later analysis removed 592 highly shared, low-generation-probability nucleotide sequences to deal with suspected cross-contamination and a sequencing artifact. In a later analysis, a clonal expansion index was calculated for each public chain from normalized within-repertoire ranks of inferred template counts. In a later analysis, generation probabilities were computed using a VDJ recombination model fitted to out-of-frame rearrangements, and the results were checked against IGoR. In a later analysis, TCR-TCR, TCR-HLA and TCR-CMV co-occurrence was scored with hypergeometric tests, and a repertoire-size bias correction was applied to TCR pairs. False discovery rates were estimated in a later analysis by permuting HLA or CMV assignments 20 times. A later analysis grouped co-occurring TCRs with DBSCAN, adding TCRdist sequence similarity when clustering within HLA-allele-positive subsets. Repertoires with fewer than 30,000 or more than 120,000 public chains, plus five repertoires with anomalous nucleotide sharing, were excluded from co-occurrence clustering. What TCRdb holds here is the immuneACCESS table cut down to in-frame rearrangements. Part of the clones is not present; checked against another copy, under half of the missing clones reflect an unresolved V gene, and the others are unexplained. V, J and clone size were drawn from that table, and D and trimming were deduced from the DNA. A total of about 150,000 clones appear in this sample, approximately 70% of them only once. The ten largest account for 4.5% to 5.5% of the sample.

The CDR3 sequence holds 14 residues, the cysteine and phenylalanine included. The DNA shown is the 42-base CDR3, in frame from base 1. V sheds 1 base and J sheds 2 bases, leaving 12 bases between their ends. According to the germline V gene, CDR1 reads SQVTM and CDR2 reads ANQGSEA. What the authors observed across the whole study: In both the original and validation cohorts, the classifier was reported to diagnose cytomegalovirus status with high specificity and sensitivity. An association between a missense DCLRE1C variant and V-gene and J-gene trimming of TCR beta chains was found in a later genetic analysis and replicated in an independent cohort. Some IMGT-functional V segments, including TRBV6-2 and TRBV6-3, could not be distinguished by the 87-base-pair reads and were therefore excluded. A total of 150 or so TCR beta chains were listed by the study as associated with cytomegalovirus. An earlier analysis of roughly 570 of the donors showed that most TCR beta V segments appeared in productive rearrangements either about 87% or about 30% of the time, which broadly matched IMGT annotations. Because HLA typing was missing for some donors at each locus, association tests included only the typed subset. A later analysis found that HLA-associated TCR beta chains were more clonally expanded and had lower generation probabilities than equally common non-associated chains. In a later analysis, several top co-occurrence clusters were reported to appear linked to parvovirus B19, influenza, CMV and Epstein-Barr virus. In a later analysis, some 18,000 TCR beta sequences were associated with specific HLA alleles at a false discovery rate of 0.05. Most CMV-associated TCR beta chains appeared to be HLA-restricted in a later analysis, and the HLA associations seemed to be driven largely by CMV exposure. Linkage disequilibrium might explain the correlated functional status among segregating V segments, but an unknown experimental factor could not be ruled out. In a later genetic analysis, fewer N-insertions in productive TCRs were reported among donors in an Asian-associated ancestry cluster than the approximately 670-donor mean. This cohort had only TCR beta chains sequenced, and the lack of alpha or paired-chain data limited which features could be detected. Across donors, most TCR sequences were observed very rarely, whereas some public TCRs were present in many individuals. A later analysis found that TCR association rates varied across HLA loci, with DRB1 alleles showing the most associated TCRs and HLA-C alleles the fewest. In vitro tests confirmed that three of the cytomegalovirus-associated TCR beta chains recognize cytomegalovirus antigens. Sequencing depth was assumed to be roughly uniform across donors in the presence/absence analyses, though that assumption may not hold. The authors suggested that the approach could potentially be extended to other disease states and immunological phenotypes. A cluster of highly shared sequence variants was judged likely to represent a technical artifact of the sequencing pipeline. When HLA alleles, especially DR and DQ, strongly co-occurred, attributing TCR associations to individual alleles was difficult. The only immune exposure information available for the cohort was CMV serostatus. A further reported finding was that TCR beta sequences accurately predicted the HLA-A and HLA-B alleles for most subjects in the first cohort. Because counts were too low, some 16 rarely observed V segments, including chromosome 9 orphons, were excluded from the earlier analysis of under 650 of the donors.

In total, approximately 690 healthy bone marrow donors made up the cohort. At the time of sampling, all cohort members were nominally healthy, though unrecorded immune exposures were likely present. The donor was CMV seropositive and was included in the group of almost 300 seropositive cohort members. A peripheral blood sample was collected from each donor, and TCR beta sequencing was performed on peripheral blood mononuclear cells. The Qiagen DNeasy Blood Extraction Kit was used to extract genomic DNA from the blood cell samples. The rearrangement combines TRBV29-1 with TRBJ2-7; TRBD2 could be the D gene, as 6 bases match. Input material: PBMCs. The source is a woman aged 18 to 35 in good health and CMV-seropositive. The bases read TGCAGCGTTGAAGTGGGACTGACGACCTACGAGCAGTACTTC. Its translation is CSVEVGLTTYEQYF.